A selection of T cell receptor beta chains follows, all from one sample in a study of T cells after yellow fever vaccination. TCRdb itself ran the 5' RACE reads through MiXCR, one entry per CDR3 protein. The sample includes 450,000 to 650,000 distinct CDR3 sequences, approximately 12% of them seen just once. The sample here was PBMCs, taken on the day of the yellow fever booster vaccination. The origin of the receptors is a man aged 25 to 40 who received the YFV17D yellow fever vaccine. The conserved cysteine and the conserved F or W are not part of the CDR3 here. Size values are once, few and many counts, or a class for expanded clones, and some rows have none.

V	J	size	CDR3
TRBV20-1	TRBJ2-7	few	SASSFRYEQY
TRBV7-9	TRBJ2-3	.	ASSLGGPSEEY
TRBV15	TRBJ2-7	few	ATSREGGIYEQY
TRBV2	TRBJ2-7	.	ASSEGGPLGPEG
TRBV20-1	TRBJ1-1	.	SATQVEAF
TRBV7-2	TRBJ2-5	.	ASSLGTSVETQY
TRBV29-1	TRBJ2-5	few	SVWTAETQY
TRBV9	TRBJ2-5	few	ASSDSGSGETQY
TRBV7-9	TRBJ2-1	few	ASSLTSGKLEQF
TRBV5-1	TRBJ2-5	.	ASSLGGRIGQETQY
TRBV14	TRBJ2-3	few	ASSRRGRASDTQY
TRBV5-1	TRBJ2-1	few	ASSLSGWTDEQF
TRBV7-2	TRBJ1-1	many	ASRAGTGGLGAF
TRBV7-8	TRBJ1-4	.	ASSLGVLTNEKLF
TRBV3-1	TRBJ2-1	.	ASSQDKGEQF
TRBV20-1	TRBJ1-1	few	SANAPGAHTEAF
TRBV28	TRBJ2-7	.	ASSPTRGLAGADEQY
TRBV29-1	TRBJ2-7	.	SVRQGGVGEQY
TRBV7-9	TRBJ1-2	few	ASSLGISGDYGYT
TRBV20-1	TRBJ1-1	.	SARSQLDTEAF
TRBV4-3	TRBJ2-3	.	ASSQDPSGTDTQY
TRBV6-7	TRBJ2-1	few	ALAVGPREQF
TRBV7-3	TRBJ2-7	many	ASSTRAGGEQY
TRBV29-1	TRBJ2-7	.	SVAWGGREQY
TRBV29-1	TRBJ2-5	.	SVGRPQETQY
TRBV18	TRBJ2-7	.	ASSPKGASYEQY
TRBV7-9	TRBJ1-5	.	ASSLLDNNQPQH
TRBV18	TRBJ2-4	.	ASSASGGAGNIQY
TRBV20-1	TRBJ2-3	.	SANPTTTSATDTQY
TRBV10-3	TRBJ2-7	few	AISEIAGSHEQY
TRBV20-1	TRBJ2-3	.	SADGLAGGSADTQY
TRBV12-3/TRBV12-4	TRBJ2-2	.	ASIFGTLNTGELF
TRBV14	TRBJ2-1	few	ASSQLTGNEQF
TRBV19	TRBJ1-5	.	ASTIGEGLGPQH
TRBV29-1	TRBJ2-7	.	SIMNSGRVYEQY
TRBV30	TRBJ2-3	.	ASSGLAGNTDTQY
TRBV6-2/TRBV6-3	TRBJ2-1	.	ASRLWNEQF
TRBV10-2	TRBJ2-1	few	ASSESVGAVYNEQF
TRBV7-2	TRBJ2-7	few	ASSLEQGASYEQY
TRBV5-1	TRBJ2-5	many	ASSGTNRGEETQY
TRBV19	TRBJ2-1	.	ASSRGGGFNNEQF
TRBV5-4	TRBJ1-6	.	ASSRAWGSSYNSPLH
TRBV11-2	TRBJ1-1	few	ASSLAEGQGTEAF
TRBV7-2	TRBJ2-3	many	ASRFLGDTQY
TRBV6-1	TRBJ2-5	many	ASRDRGKSETQY
TRBV6-5	TRBJ2-3	few	ASSYSSGISTDTQY
TRBV12-3/TRBV12-4	TRBJ1-1	.	ASSSVPGDRVFTEAF
TRBV15	TRBJ1-2	few	ATSRGQGAGYGYT
TRBV5-6	TRBJ1-2	few	ASSLGRSDYGYT
TRBV15	TRBJ2-2	few	ATKRTGYTGELF
TRBV12-3/TRBV12-4	TRBJ1-5	.	ASSLRGSGNQPQH
TRBV11-2	TRBJ2-5	many	ASSSPRASGRPPETQY
TRBV2	TRBJ1-4	.	ASSDQGEKLF
TRBV7-9	TRBJ2-7	.	ASSLSGAHEQY
TRBV9	TRBJ2-3	.	ASSVATSGSTQY
TRBV6-5	TRBJ2-5	few	ASSYSSRVPEETQY
TRBV10-3	TRBJ2-7	.	AISVLGREQY
TRBV7-2	TRBJ1-2	.	ASSLAEARGWGYT
TRBV7-8	TRBJ2-1	few	ASRAGLAALNEQF
TRBV6-1	TRBJ2-1	few	ASSPFVDRGNDEQF